The T cell receptor (beta chain) under discussion was sequenced for a study of shared clonotypes between healthy human individuals. Study-wide background: Each donor had three CD4 naive, three CD4 memory, two CD8 naive and one CD8 memory plate. Regarding the study as a whole: Generation probability values for non-shared clonotypes were lower than those for clonotypes shared by all four donors. The sampled material consisted only of blood, and tissue repertoires are likely to differ.

Details on this clone: What it binds is not known.

Samples underwent the assay at deep level. The protocol was immunoSEQ multiplex PCR, while the TCRdb copy is restricted to in-frame clones and leaves out a portion. This sample has some 2,000,000 clones, with about 95% found just once. V lost 3 bases and J lost 0, with 10 bases in between. This CDR3 region has 15 residues. Germline loops: CDR1 LNHDA, CDR2 SQIVND (reference sequence). Naive CD8 cells, CD45RO-negative and positively selected for CCR7, excluded terminally differentiated effector memory CD45RA+ cells. V and J are TRBV19 and TRBJ2-3; TRBD2 is a possible D gene (6 bases). Sample: naive CD8+ T cells sorted from blood. The receptor's source is a man aged 18 to 30 in good health. The CDR3 loop is CASSISGESTDTQYF. In DNA, the CDR3 is TGTGCCAGTAGTATCTCGGGGGAGAGCACAGATACGCAGTATTTT.